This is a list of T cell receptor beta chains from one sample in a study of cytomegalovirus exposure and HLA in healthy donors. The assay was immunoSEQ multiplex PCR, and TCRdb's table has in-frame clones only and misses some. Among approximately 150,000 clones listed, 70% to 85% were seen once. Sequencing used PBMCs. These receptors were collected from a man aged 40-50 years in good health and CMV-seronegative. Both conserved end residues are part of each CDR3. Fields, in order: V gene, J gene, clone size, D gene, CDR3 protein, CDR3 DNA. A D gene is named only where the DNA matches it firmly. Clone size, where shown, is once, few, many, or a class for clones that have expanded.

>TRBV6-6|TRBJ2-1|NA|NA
CASSPIQGSSYNEQFF
TGTGCCAGCAGCCCCATCCAGGGGAGCTCCTACAATGAGCAGTTCTTC
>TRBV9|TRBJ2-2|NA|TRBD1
CASSSGQFTGELFF
TGTGCCAGCAGCTCGGGACAGTTCACCGGGGAGCTGTTTTTT
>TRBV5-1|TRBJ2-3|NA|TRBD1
CASSLDRGPTQYF
TGCGCCAGCAGCTTGGATAGGGGGCCTACGCAGTATTTT
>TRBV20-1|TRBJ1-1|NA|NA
CSAQWLSEAFF
TGCAGTGCTCAGTGGCTTTCCGAAGCTTTCTTT
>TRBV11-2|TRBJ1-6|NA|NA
CASSLDPGQYNSPLHF
TGTGCCAGCAGCTTAGATCCAGGACAGTATAATTCACCCCTCCACTTT
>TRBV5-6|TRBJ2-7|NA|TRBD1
CASSEGQGSYEQYF
TGTGCCAGCAGCGAGGGACAGGGATCCTACGAGCAGTACTTC
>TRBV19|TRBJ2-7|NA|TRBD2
CASSIGGGPYEQYF
TGTGCCAGTAGTATAGGCGGGGGGCCCTACGAGCAGTACTTC
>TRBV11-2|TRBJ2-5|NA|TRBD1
CASSLETGGYVTQYF
TGTGCCAGCAGCTTAGAAACAGGGGGGTACGTGACCCAGTACTTC
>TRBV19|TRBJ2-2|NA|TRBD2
CASSQGAGGSAGELFF
TGTGCCAGTAGTCAAGGGGCGGGGGGTTCGGCCGGGGAGCTGTTTTTT
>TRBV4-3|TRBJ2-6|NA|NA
CASSQDTGSDLTF
TGCGCCAGCAGCCAAGATACGGGGTCGGACCTGACTTTC
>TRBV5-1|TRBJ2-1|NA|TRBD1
CASSPGQGYNEQFF
TGCGCCAGCAGCCCGGGACAGGGGTACAATGAGCAGTTCTTC
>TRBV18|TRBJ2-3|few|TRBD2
CASSEAGGTDTQYF
TGTGCCAGCTCAGAAGCGGGGGGCACAGATACGCAGTATTTT
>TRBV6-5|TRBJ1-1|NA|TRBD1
CASSYSQGAEAFF
TGTGCCAGCAGTTACTCACAGGGGGCTGAAGCTTTCTTT
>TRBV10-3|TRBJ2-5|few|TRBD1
CAISERRDRPQETQYF
TGTGCCATCAGTGAGCGGAGGGACAGGCCCCAAGAGACCCAGTACTTC
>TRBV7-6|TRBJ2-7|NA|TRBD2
CASSSPGSGGAYEQYF
TGTGCCAGCAGCTCCCCCGGTAGCGGGGGGGCCTACGAGCAGTACTTC
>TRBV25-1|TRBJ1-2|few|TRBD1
CASSVDRDRGLRGYGYTF
TGTGCCAGCAGTGTTGACCGGGACAGGGGGTTAAGAGGCTATGGCTACACCTTC
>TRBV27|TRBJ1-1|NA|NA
CASSPSQGWTEAFF
TGTGCCAGCAGTCCAAGCCAGGGGTGGACTGAAGCTTTCTTT
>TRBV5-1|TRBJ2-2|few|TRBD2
CASRGLAGGPVPGELFF
TGCGCCAGCAGGGGACTAGCGGGGGGCCCGGTCCCCGGGGAGCTGTTTTTT
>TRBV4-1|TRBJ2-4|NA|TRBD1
CASSQGGQGSLAKNIQYF
TGCGCCAGCAGCCAAGGGGGACAGGGGTCCCTAGCCAAAAACATTCAGTACTTC
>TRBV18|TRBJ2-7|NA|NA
CASSPRGVPTSYEQYF
TGTGCCAGCTCACCTCGGGGAGTGCCGACCTCCTACGAGCAGTACTTC
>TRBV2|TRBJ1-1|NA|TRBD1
CASSPSTGVGTEAFF
TGTGCCAGCAGTCCCTCTACAGGGGTGGGCACTGAAGCTTTCTTT
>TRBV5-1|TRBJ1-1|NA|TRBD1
CASMGQGAEAFF
TGCGCCAGCATGGGACAGGGGGCTGAAGCTTTCTTT
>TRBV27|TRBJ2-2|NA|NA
CASSSLEGKQLFF
TGTGCCAGCAGTTCCCTGGAGGGGAAGCAGCTGTTTTTT
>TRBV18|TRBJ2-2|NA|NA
CASSLAGAELFF
TGTGCCAGCTCACTGGCTGGTGCGGAGCTGTTTTTT
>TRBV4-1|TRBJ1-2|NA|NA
CATWEGGYGYTF
TGCGCCACCTGGGAAGGGGGCTATGGCTACACCTTC
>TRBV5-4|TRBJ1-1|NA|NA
CASSQEGRSTEAFF
TGTGCCAGCAGCCAGGAAGGCCGGTCCACTGAAGCTTTCTTT
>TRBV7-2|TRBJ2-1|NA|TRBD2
CASSLVLAGAQGSNEQFF
TGTGCCAGCAGCTTAGTACTAGCGGGGGCCCAGGGTTCCAATGAGCAGTTCTTC
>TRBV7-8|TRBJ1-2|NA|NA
CASSFSLIDGYTF
TGTGCCAGCAGCTTTAGTCTGATCGATGGCTACACCTTC
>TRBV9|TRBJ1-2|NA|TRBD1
CASSVADRDAHGYTF
TGTGCCAGCAGCGTGGCAGACAGGGATGCCCATGGCTACACCTTC
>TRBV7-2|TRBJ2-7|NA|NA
CAASRTGDYEQYF
TGTGCCGCCTCCCGGACGGGAGACTACGAGCAGTACTTC
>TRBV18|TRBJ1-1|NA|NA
CASSPLTPLENTEAFF
TGTGCCAGCTCACCTCTGACCCCCCTAGAGAACACTGAAGCTTTCTTT
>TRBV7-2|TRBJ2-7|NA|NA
CASSFSQGYEQYF
TGTGCCAGCAGCTTCTCCCAGGGCTACGAGCAGTACTTC
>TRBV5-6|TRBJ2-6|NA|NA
CASTNIGGGGANVLTF
TGTGCCAGCACGAATATTGGAGGAGGAGGAGCCAACGTCCTGACTTTC
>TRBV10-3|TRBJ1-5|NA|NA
CAISERDGRVEGQPQHF
TGTGCCATCAGTGAGCGGGATGGCAGGGTGGAGGGCCAGCCCCAGCATTTT
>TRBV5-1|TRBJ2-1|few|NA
CASSSGLSAEQFF
TGCGCCAGCAGCTCGGGACTGTCCGCTGAGCAGTTCTTC
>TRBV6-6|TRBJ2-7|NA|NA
CASSPPREPTYEQYF
TGTGCCAGCAGTCCTCCCCGGGAACCAACCTACGAGCAGTACTTC
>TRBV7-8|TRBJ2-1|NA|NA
CASSLVGGHSSYNEQFF
TGTGCCAGCAGCTTAGTCGGAGGGCATAGCTCCTACAATGAGCAGTTCTTC
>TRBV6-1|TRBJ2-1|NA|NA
CASTEEGGGGNEQFF
TGTGCCAGCACCGAGGAGGGGGGAGGGGGAAATGAGCAGTTCTTC
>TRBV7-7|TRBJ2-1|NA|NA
CASSLGEEGEQFF
TGTGCTAGCAGCTTAGGAGAGGAAGGTGAGCAGTTCTTC
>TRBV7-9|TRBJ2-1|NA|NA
CASSSLDRIVNEQFF
TGTGCCAGCAGCTCCCTAGATAGGATAGTCAATGAGCAGTTCTTC
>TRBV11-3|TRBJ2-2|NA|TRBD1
CASSSDRANTGELFF
TGTGCCAGCAGCTCTGACAGGGCAAACACCGGGGAGCTGTTTTTT
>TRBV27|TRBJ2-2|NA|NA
CASSVQNAAGELFF
TGTGCCAGCAGTGTACAAAACGCGGCCGGGGAGCTGTTTTTT
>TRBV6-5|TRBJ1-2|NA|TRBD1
CASSYQGQGDGYTF
TGTGCCAGCAGTTACCAGGGACAGGGGGATGGCTACACCTTC
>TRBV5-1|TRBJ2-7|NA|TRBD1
CASTSLRTGHSYEQYF
TGCGCCAGCACTTCCCTCCGGACAGGGCACTCCTACGAGCAGTACTTC
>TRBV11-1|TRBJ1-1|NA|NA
CASSLSGGRLGNTEAFF
TGTGCCAGCAGCTTATCCGGCGGCCGACTGGGGAACACTGAAGCTTTCTTT
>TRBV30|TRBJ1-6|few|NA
CAWSTGRVLHSPLHF
TGTGCCTGGAGTACGGGCAGGGTGTTACATTCACCCCTCCACTTT
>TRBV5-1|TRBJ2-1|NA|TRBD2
CASSAGLAGVSSYNEQFF
TGCGCCAGCAGCGCGGGACTAGCGGGGGTCAGCTCCTACAATGAGCAGTTCTTC
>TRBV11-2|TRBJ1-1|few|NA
CASSLTENTEAFF
TGTGCCAGCAGCTTAACAGAGAACACTGAAGCTTTCTTT
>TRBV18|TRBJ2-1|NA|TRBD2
CASSPVKGQRGSYEQFF
TGTGCCAGCTCACCTGTTAAGGGGCAGCGGGGTTCTTATGAGCAGTTCTTC
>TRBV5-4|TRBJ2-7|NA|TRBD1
CASSFAGGYEQYF
TGTGCCAGCAGCTTTGCAGGGGGCTACGAGCAGTACTTC
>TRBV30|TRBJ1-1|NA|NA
CAWKGRSNTEAFF
TGTGCCTGGAAGGGGCGTAGTAACACTGAAGCTTTCTTT